This entry lists 2 T cell receptor beta chains sequenced from one sample in a study of chemoradiotherapy in HPV16-positive cancers. Method: immunoSEQ multiplex PCR; TCRdb's copy keeps in-frame clones and lacks some. The sample lists about 600 clones, 90% to 95% occurring once. This specimen was tumor tissue, taken from a patient who underwent chemoradiotherapy. All receptors come from a human donor with HPV-associated anogenital cancer.

The rearrangement links TRBV10-1 to TRBJ1-1; 9 bases are a match to TRBD1. The CDR3 consists of 15 residues. V was clipped by 3 bases and J by 7 bases; unmatched bases: 9. Germline CDR1 and CDR2: WNHNN and SYGVQD (reference sequence). As DNA, the CDR3 is TGCGCCAGCAGTGAAACGGTTGGACAGGGGAGTGAAGCTTTCTTT. Protein: CASSETVGQGSEAFF.

V is TRBV5-1 and J is TRBJ2-3; D call uncertain. V lost 0 bases and J lost 6, with 14 bases in between. The germline V gene has CDR1 SGHRS and CDR2 YFSETQ. This CDR3 spans 15 amino acids. The CDR3 here is CASSLDSETSDTQYF. The CDR3 DNA reads as TGCGCCAGCAGCTTGGATAGTGAGACATCCGATACGCAGTATTTT. Complete variable domain (other parts from reference TRBV5-1 and TRBJ2-3): KAGVTQTPRYLIKTRGQQVTLSCSPISGHRSVSWYQQTPGQGLQFLFEYFSETQRNKGNFPGRFSGRQFSNSRSEMNVSTLELGDSALYLCASSLDSETSDTQYFGPGTRLTVL.